Listed below are T cell receptor beta chains from one sample, sequenced in a study of CD8+CD57+ T cells in acquired aplastic anemia. Each CDR3 protein is one row after TCRdb ran MiXCR on the reads. The data hold 40,000 to 50,000 distinct CDR3 sequences, with around two thirds observed a single time. Sample: sorted CD4+, CD8+, or CD8+CD57+ T cells (not recorded which) from PBMCs. These receptors originate from a human donor in good health, serving as a control. CDR3s include the opening cysteine and the closing phenylalanine or tryptophan. D genes are given only for firm matches. Only part of the rows carry a size: once, few, many, or a class if the clone is expanded.

-	TRBV15	TRBJ2-7	few	TGTGCCACCAGCGTCGGACAGTCCTACGAGCAGTACTTC	CATSVGQSYEQYF
-	TRBV20-1	TRBJ1-5	-	TGCAGTGCCCAACAGGGACCGTCGTCGAGCAATCAGCCCCAGCATTTT	CSAQQGPSSSNQPQHF
TRBD2	TRBV5-1	TRBJ2-1	few	TGCGCCAGCAGCGGGGGGGACCTGGGGAATGAGCAGTTCTTC	CASSGGDLGNEQFF
-	TRBV19	TRBJ2-5	-	TGTGCCAGTAGTTTCCGGACTGGGGAAGAGACCCAGTACTTC	CASSFRTGEETQYF
TRBD2	TRBV7-2	TRBJ2-3	many	TGTGCCAGCAGCATACTGGGACTAGCGGGAGCCGATACGCAGTATTTT	CASSILGLAGADTQYF
TRBD1	TRBV5-6	TRBJ2-7	-	TGTGCCAGCAGCTTCGGAGGGACAGGGGCCTACGAGCAGTACTTC	CASSFGGTGAYEQYF
TRBD1	TRBV29-1	TRBJ2-7	-	TGCAGCGTTGAGGCCAAAGGGACAGTCTACGAGCAGTACTTC	CSVEAKGTVYEQYF
TRBD2	TRBV20-1	TRBJ2-3	-	TGCAGTGCTGTCCTACTAGCGGGAGTGGGAGATACGCAGTATTTT	CSAVLLAGVGDTQYF
TRBD2	TRBV20-1	TRBJ2-7	-	TGCAGTGCTAGAGCATCGGCTCGGGGGGGGGAGCTCTACGAGCAGTACTTC	CSARASARGGELYEQYF
-	TRBV2	TRBJ2-3	-	TGTGCCAGCAGGAAGGGGTATTCAGATACGCAGTATTTT	CASRKGYSDTQYF